This TCR beta chain was identified during a study of T cell clonotyping in hematopoietic cell transplantation. The germline V and J ends were trimmed by 2 bases and 5 bases, with 15 bases remaining between them. Germline loops: CDR1 SGHTA, CDR2 FQGNSA. This CDR3 is built from 15 residues. Comment on this clone: What it recognizes is unknown.

Method: immunoSEQ multiplex PCR; TCRdb's copy keeps in-frame clones and lacks some. This sample yields approximately 42,000 clones, of which 95% are seen a single time; about 0.91% belongs to the top ten. Study outcomes and limitations: CD4 and CD8 repertoire contributions could not be separated without sorting. At the given depth, recipient repertoires were over 97% de novo clonotypes. Pathologically expanded recipient clonotypes increased progressively from day 30 to day 180 as diversity fell. Graft donor and pretransplant recipient Inverse Simpson Index values predicted broader posttransplant TCR diversity.

This TCR was sampled from a man aged 30 to 39 in good health. Some clones in this sample may be carry-over from other donors' samples. Sequencing input: peripheral blood mononuclear cells. J is TRBJ1-2 and V is TRBV7-2, with D perhaps matching TRBD1 (5 bases). This CDR3 reads CASSLTGRGAYGYTF. The CDR3 nucleotides are TGTGCCAGCAGCTTAACGGGAAGAGGGGCGTATGGCTACACCTTC. Supplemented by reference TRBV7-2 and TRBJ1-2, the full variable domain reads GAGVSQSPSNKVTEKGKDVELRCDPISGHTALYWYRQSLGQGLEFLIYFQGNSAPDKSGLPSDRFSAERTGGSVSTLTIQRTQQEDSAVYLCASSLTGRGAYGYTFGSGTRLTVV.